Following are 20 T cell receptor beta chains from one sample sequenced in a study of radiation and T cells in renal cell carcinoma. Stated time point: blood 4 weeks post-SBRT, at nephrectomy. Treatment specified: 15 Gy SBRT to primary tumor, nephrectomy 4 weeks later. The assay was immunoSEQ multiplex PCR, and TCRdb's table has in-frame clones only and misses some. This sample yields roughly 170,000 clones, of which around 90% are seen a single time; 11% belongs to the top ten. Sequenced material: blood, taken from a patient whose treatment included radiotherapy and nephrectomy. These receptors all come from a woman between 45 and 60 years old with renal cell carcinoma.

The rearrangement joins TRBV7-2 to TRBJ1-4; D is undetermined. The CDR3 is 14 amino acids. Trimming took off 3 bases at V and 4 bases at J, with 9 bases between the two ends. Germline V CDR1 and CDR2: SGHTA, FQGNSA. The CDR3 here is CASSFDGRNEKLFF. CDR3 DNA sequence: TGTGCCAGCAGCTTCGACGGACGTAATGAAAAACTGTTTTTT.

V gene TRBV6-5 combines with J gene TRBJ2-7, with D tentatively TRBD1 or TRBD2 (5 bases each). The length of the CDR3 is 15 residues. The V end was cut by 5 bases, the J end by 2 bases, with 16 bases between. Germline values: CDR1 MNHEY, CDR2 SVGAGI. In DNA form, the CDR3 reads TGTGCCAGCAGTAACGGGGCAGAAAACGCCTACGAGCAGTACTTC. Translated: CASSNGAENAYEQYF.

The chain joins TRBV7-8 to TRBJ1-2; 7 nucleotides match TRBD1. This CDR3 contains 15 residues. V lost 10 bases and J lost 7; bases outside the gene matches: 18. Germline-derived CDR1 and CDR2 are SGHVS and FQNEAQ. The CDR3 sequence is CAIQQVSRDRSGYTF. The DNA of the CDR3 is TGTGCCATTCAACAGGTTAGCCGGGACAGATCTGGCTACACCTTC.

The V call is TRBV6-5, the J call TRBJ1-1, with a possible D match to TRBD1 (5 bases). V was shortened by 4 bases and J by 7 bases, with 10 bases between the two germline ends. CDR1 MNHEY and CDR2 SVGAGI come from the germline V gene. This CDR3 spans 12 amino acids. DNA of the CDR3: TGTGCCAGCAGTTGGCCCGGGGGTGAAGCTTTCTTT. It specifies CASSWPGGEAFF.

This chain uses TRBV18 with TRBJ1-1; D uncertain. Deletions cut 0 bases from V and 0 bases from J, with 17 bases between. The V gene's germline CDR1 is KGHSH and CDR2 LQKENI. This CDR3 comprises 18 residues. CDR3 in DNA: TGTGCCAGCTCACCACCGTTGCGAGACGGCGGAATGAACACTGAAGCTTTCTTT. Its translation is CASSPPLRDGGMNTEAFF.

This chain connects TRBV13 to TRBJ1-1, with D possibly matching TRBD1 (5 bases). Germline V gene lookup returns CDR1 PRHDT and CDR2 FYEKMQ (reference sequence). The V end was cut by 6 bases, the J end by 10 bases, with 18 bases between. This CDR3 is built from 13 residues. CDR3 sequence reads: CASRTGAASGAFF. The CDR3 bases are TGTGCCAGCAGGACCGGGGCCGCCTCCGGAGCTTTCTTT.

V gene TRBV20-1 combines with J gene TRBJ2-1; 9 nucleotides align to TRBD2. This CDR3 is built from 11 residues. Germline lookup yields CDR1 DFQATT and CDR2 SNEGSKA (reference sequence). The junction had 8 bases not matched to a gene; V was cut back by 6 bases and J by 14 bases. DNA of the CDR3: TGCAGTGCCAACGCGGGGGGGCGAAAGTTCTTC. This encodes CSANAGGRKFF.

CDR3 in DNA: TGTGCCAGCAGTGAAGTCCCGGGGATGCCCCTCCACTTT. It codes for CASSEVPGMPLHF. V is TRBV6-1 and J is TRBJ1-6; D gene unclear. Trimming removed 1 base from V and 13 bases from J, with 11 bases in between. The CDR3 runs to 13 residues. The V gene's germline CDR1 is MNHNS and CDR2 SASEGT.

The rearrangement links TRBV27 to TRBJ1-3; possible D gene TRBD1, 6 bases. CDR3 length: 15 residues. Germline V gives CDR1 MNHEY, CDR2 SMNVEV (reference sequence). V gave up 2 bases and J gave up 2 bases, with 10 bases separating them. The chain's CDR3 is CASSLEQGPGNTIYF. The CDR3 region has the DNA TGTGCCAGCAGTTTAGAACAGGGCCCTGGAAACACCATATATTTT.

In nucleotides, the CDR3 is TGTGCCAGCAGTGAAAAGCGGTTTGCGGGGGCAAGCGGGGAGACCCAGTACTTC. It codes for CASSEKRFAGASGETQYF. The rearrangement links TRBV6-1 to TRBJ2-5; tentatively, D is TRBD2 (7 bases). Germline V gives CDR1 MNHNS, CDR2 SASEGT. The ends were cut back, 2 bases at V and 5 bases at J, with 24 bases in the middle. The CDR3 spans 18 residues.

The DNA of the CDR3 is TGTGCCAGTAGAGCCGATGGAACTACAAGCACAGATACGCAGTATTTT. The encoded protein is CASRADGTTSTDTQYF. The chain couples TRBV19 to TRBJ2-3; no reliable D call. CDR1 LNHDA and CDR2 SQIVND come from the germline V gene (reference sequence). CDR3 length: 16 residues. With 6 bases removed from V and 0 bases from J, the gap between germline ends came to 16 bases.

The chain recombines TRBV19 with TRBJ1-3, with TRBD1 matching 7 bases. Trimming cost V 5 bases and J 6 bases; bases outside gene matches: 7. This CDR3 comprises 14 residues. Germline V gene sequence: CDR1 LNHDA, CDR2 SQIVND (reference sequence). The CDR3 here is CASSRQGAENTIYF. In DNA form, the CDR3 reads TGTGCCAGTAGTCGACAGGGCGCCGAAAACACCATATATTTT.

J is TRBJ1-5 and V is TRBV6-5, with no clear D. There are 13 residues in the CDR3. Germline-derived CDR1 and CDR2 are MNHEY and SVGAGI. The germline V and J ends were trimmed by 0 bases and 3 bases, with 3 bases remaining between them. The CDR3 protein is CASSYSPNQPQHF. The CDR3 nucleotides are TGTGCCAGCAGTTACTCGCCCAATCAGCCCCAGCATTTT.

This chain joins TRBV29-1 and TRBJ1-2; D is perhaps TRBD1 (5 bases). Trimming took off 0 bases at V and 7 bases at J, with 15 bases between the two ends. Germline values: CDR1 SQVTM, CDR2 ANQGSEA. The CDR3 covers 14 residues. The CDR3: CSVEDLYRRSGYTF. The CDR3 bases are TGCAGCGTTGAAGATCTGTACAGGCGGAGTGGCTACACCTTC. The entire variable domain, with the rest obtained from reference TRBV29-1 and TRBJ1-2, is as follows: SAVISQKPSRDICQRGTSLTIQCQVDSQVTMMFWYRQQPGQSLTLIATANQGSEATYESGFVIDKFPISRPNLTFSTLTVSNMSPEDSSIYLCSVEDLYRRSGYTFGSGTRLTVV.

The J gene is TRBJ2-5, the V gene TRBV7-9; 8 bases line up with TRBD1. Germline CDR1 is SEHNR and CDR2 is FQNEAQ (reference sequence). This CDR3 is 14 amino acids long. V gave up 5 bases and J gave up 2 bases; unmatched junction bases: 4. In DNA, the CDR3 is TGTGCCAGCAGCATCGACAGGGGTCAAGAGACCCAGTACTTC. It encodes CASSIDRGQETQYF.

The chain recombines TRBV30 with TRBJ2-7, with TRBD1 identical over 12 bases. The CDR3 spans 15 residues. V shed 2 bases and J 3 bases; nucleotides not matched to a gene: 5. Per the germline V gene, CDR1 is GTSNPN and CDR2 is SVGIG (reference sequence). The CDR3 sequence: CAWSSGTGGSYEQYF. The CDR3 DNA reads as TGTGCCTGGAGTTCCGGGACAGGGGGCAGCTACGAGCAGTACTTC.

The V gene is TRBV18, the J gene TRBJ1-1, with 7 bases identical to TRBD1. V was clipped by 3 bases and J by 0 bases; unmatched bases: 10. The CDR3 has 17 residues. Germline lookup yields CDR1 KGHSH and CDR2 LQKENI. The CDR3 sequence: CASSPRRDSTMNTEAFF. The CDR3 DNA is TGTGCCAGCTCACCGCGCCGGGACAGCACGATGAACACTGAAGCTTTCTTT.

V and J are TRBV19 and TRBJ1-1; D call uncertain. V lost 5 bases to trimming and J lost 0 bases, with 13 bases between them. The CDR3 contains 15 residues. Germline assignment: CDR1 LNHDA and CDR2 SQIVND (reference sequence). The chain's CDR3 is CASSPWTDMNTEAFF. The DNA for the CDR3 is TGTGCCAGTAGTCCCTGGACGGATATGAACACTGAAGCTTTCTTT.

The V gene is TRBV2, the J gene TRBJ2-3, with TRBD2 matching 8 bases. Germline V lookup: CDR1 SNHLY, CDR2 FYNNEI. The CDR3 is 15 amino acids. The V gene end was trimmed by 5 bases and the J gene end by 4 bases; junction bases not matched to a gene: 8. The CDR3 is CASSPGLARADTQYF. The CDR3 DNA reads TGTGCCAGCAGTCCTGGACTAGCCCGGGCAGATACGCAGTATTTT.

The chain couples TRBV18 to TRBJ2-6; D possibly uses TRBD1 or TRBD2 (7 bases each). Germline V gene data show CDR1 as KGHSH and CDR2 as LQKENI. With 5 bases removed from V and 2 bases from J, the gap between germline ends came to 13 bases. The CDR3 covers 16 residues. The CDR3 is CASSARGGTGANVLTF. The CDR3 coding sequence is TGTGCCAGCTCAGCCAGGGGGGGAACTGGGGCCAACGTCCTGACTTTC.